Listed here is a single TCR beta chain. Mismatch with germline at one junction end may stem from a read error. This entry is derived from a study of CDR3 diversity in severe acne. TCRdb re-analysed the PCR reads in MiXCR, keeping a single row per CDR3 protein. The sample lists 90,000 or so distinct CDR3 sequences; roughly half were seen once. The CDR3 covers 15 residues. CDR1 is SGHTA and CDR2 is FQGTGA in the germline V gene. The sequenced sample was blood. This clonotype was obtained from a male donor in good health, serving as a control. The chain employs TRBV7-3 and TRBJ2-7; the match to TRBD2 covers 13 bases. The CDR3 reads CASSWGTSGNLEQYF. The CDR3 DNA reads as TGCGCCAGCAGCTGGGGGACTAGCGGGAATCTCGAGCAGTACTTC.